These T cell receptor beta chains were read from a single sample in a study of T cell responses to AZD1222 COVID-19 vaccine. The table came from immunoSEQ multiplex PCR; TCRdb's copy has only in-frame clones and leaves some out. This sample has about 150,000 clones, with under 95% found just once. Sequencing used peripheral blood, obtained on day 0 of AZD1222 vaccination. These receptors were obtained from an adult in good health. CDR3s include the opening cysteine and the closing phenylalanine or tryptophan. The order of the fields is clone size, D gene, V gene, J gene, CDR3 DNA, CDR3 protein. A D gene is named only where the DNA matches it firmly. Clone size is stated in some rows and not others, as once, few, many or a class when expanded.

clone size: NA
D gene: TRBD2
V gene: TRBV7-9
J gene: TRBJ2-5
CDR3 DNA: TGTGCCAGCAGCTTGGGAGGGCCGGAGACCCAGTACTTC
CDR3 protein: CASSLGGPETQYF

clone size: NA
D gene: NA
V gene: TRBV5-1
J gene: TRBJ1-5
CDR3 DNA: TGCGCCAGCAGCTTCCGAGGCAATCAGCCCCAGCATTTT
CDR3 protein: CASSFRGNQPQHF

clone size: NA
D gene: TRBD1
V gene: TRBV6-5
J gene: TRBJ1-3
CDR3 DNA: TGTGCCAGCAGTTGGGACAGGGGGCAGCTGATGGACACCATATATTTT
CDR3 protein: CASSWDRGQLMDTIYF

clone size: NA
D gene: NA
V gene: TRBV15
J gene: TRBJ2-1
CDR3 DNA: TGTGCCACCAGCAGAGAGAGGGCTAGCGCGGGGAATGAGCAGTTCTTC
CDR3 protein: CATSRERASAGNEQFF

clone size: NA
D gene: NA
V gene: TRBV24-1
J gene: TRBJ2-2
CDR3 DNA: TGTGCCACCAGTGATCCCGGGAACGCGAACACCGGGGAGCTGTTTTTT
CDR3 protein: CATSDPGNANTGELFF

clone size: NA
D gene: NA
V gene: TRBV10-3
J gene: TRBJ1-6
CDR3 DNA: TGTGCCATCAGTGAGGGCTCTGGGAGACCCCTCCACTTT
CDR3 protein: CAISEGSGRPLHF

clone size: NA
D gene: NA
V gene: TRBV28
J gene: TRBJ1-5
CDR3 DNA: TGTGCCAGCAGTTTAGGCGGTCAGCCCCAGCATTTT
CDR3 protein: CASSLGGQPQHF

clone size: NA
D gene: NA
V gene: TRBV27
J gene: TRBJ2-1
CDR3 DNA: TGTGCCAGCAGTTTAAAAGAAAATGAGCAGTTCTTC
CDR3 protein: CASSLKENEQFF

clone size: NA
D gene: NA
V gene: TRBV11-3
J gene: TRBJ2-7
CDR3 DNA: TGTGCCAGCAGCTTAGAGAAGGCAGCAGCGGACGAGCAGTACTTC
CDR3 protein: CASSLEKAAADEQYF

clone size: NA
D gene: TRBD1
V gene: TRBV7-2
J gene: TRBJ1-2
CDR3 DNA: TGTGCCAGCAGCTTGGGACAGGGGGCAGGCTATGGCTACACCTTC
CDR3 protein: CASSLGQGAGYGYTF

clone size: NA
D gene: TRBD1
V gene: TRBV29-1
J gene: TRBJ1-2
CDR3 DNA: TGCAGCGCTAGGACAGGGAACGGCTACACCTTC
CDR3 protein: CSARTGNGYTF

clone size: NA
D gene: TRBD2
V gene: TRBV4-2
J gene: TRBJ2-6
CDR3 DNA: TGTGCCAGCAGCCAAGTCTCCGGGGGGTTCTCTGGGGCCAACGTCCTGACTTTC
CDR3 protein: CASSQVSGGFSGANVLTF

clone size: NA
D gene: TRBD2
V gene: TRBV9
J gene: TRBJ2-1
CDR3 DNA: TGTGCCAGCAGCGTAGAAGGTTTCAGGCTAGCGGGATCCAATGAGCAGTTCTTC
CDR3 protein: CASSVEGFRLAGSNEQFF

clone size: NA
D gene: NA
V gene: TRBV6-2/TRBV6-3
J gene: TRBJ2-3
CDR3 DNA: TGTGCCAGCAGTTACTTGGCGGGAATTAGCACAGATACGCAGTATTTT
CDR3 protein: CASSYLAGISTDTQYF

clone size: NA
D gene: NA
V gene: TRBV7-3
J gene: TRBJ2-3
CDR3 DNA: TGTGCCAGCAGCGGAGTTGCCGATACGCAGTATTTT
CDR3 protein: CASSGVADTQYF

clone size: NA
D gene: NA
V gene: TRBV27
J gene: TRBJ2-1
CDR3 DNA: TGTGCCAGCAGTGTCCTCCCCCGATGGGCTGAGCAGTTCTTC
CDR3 protein: CASSVLPRWAEQFF

clone size: NA
D gene: NA
V gene: TRBV2
J gene: TRBJ2-2
CDR3 DNA: TGTGCCAGCACTTGGGTGGGAACGAACACCGGGGAGCTGTTTTTT
CDR3 protein: CASTWVGTNTGELFF

clone size: NA
D gene: NA
V gene: TRBV24-1
J gene: TRBJ2-5
CDR3 DNA: TGTGCCACCAGTGACCCCTCCGCAGACCGGGAGACCCAGTACTTC
CDR3 protein: CATSDPSADRETQYF

clone size: NA
D gene: TRBD1
V gene: TRBV6-5
J gene: TRBJ2-5
CDR3 DNA: TGTGCCAGCATGCGGACAGGGGTTACGGAGACCCAGTACTTC
CDR3 protein: CASMRTGVTETQYF

clone size: NA
D gene: TRBD2
V gene: TRBV6-5
J gene: TRBJ2-1
CDR3 DNA: TGTGCCAGCGGACTAGCGGGTACCTACAATGAGCAGTTCTTC
CDR3 protein: CASGLAGTYNEQFF

clone size: NA
D gene: NA
V gene: TRBV30
J gene: TRBJ1-3
CDR3 DNA: TGTGCCTGGAGTACCCGATCTGGAAACACCATATATTTT
CDR3 protein: CAWSTRSGNTIYF

clone size: NA
D gene: NA
V gene: TRBV27
J gene: TRBJ2-2
CDR3 DNA: TGTGCCAGCAGTGGCAAAATTAGAAGGGGCACCGGGGAGCTGTTTTTT
CDR3 protein: CASSGKIRRGTGELFF

clone size: NA
D gene: NA
V gene: TRBV6-5
J gene: TRBJ1-2
CDR3 DNA: TGTGCCAGCAGTTTTAAGGAAAACTATGGCTACACCTTC
CDR3 protein: CASSFKENYGYTF

clone size: NA
D gene: NA
V gene: TRBV1
J gene: TRBJ2-7
CDR3 DNA: TGCACCAGCAGAAAGAGGGTATCCGAGACTAGGGCCGGGGAGCAGTACTTC
CDR3 protein: CTSRKRVSETRAGEQYF

clone size: NA
D gene: TRBD1
V gene: TRBV5-1
J gene: TRBJ1-2
CDR3 DNA: TGCGCCAGCAGCACTGGGACAGGGAACTATGGCTACACCTTC
CDR3 protein: CASSTGTGNYGYTF

clone size: NA
D gene: NA
V gene: TRBV2
J gene: TRBJ2-7
CDR3 DNA: TGTGCCTGCCGACAGTCAAGCTCCTACGAGCAGTACTTC
CDR3 protein: CACRQSSSYEQYF

clone size: once
D gene: NA
V gene: TRBV15
J gene: TRBJ1-5
CDR3 DNA: TGTGCCACCGGAAACAATCAGCCCCAGCATTTT
CDR3 protein: CATGNNQPQHF

clone size: NA
D gene: TRBD2
V gene: TRBV24-1
J gene: TRBJ2-7
CDR3 DNA: TGTGCCACCAGTGCGGGTAGCGGGAGCCCTGGGGACGAGCAGTACTTC
CDR3 protein: CATSAGSGSPGDEQYF